The 10 T cell receptor beta chains below were found in one sample sequenced in a study of T cell repertoires in cytomegalovirus infection. TCRdb processed the reads anew with MiXCR; each CDR3 protein has one entry. The sample consists of about 310,000 distinct CDR3 sequences, around 25% of them appearing once. These TCRs' antigens remain unknown. This specimen consisted of cultured PBMCs, obtained from culture after CMV antigen stimulation. The source of these receptors is a human donor in good health (CMV status not recorded). Some clones in this sample may be carry-over from other donors' samples.

The rearrangement uses TRBV2 and TRBJ1-3; 8 positions agree with TRBD1. This CDR3 is 15 amino acids long. V trimming: 6 bases; J trimming: 4 bases; junction bases outside the gene matches: 8. Germline V CDR1 and CDR2: SNHLY, FYNNEI. CDR3 loop: CASSARGRGGNTIYF. The CDR3 nucleotides are TGTGCCAGCAGCGCCAGGGGGCGCGGAGGAAACACCATATATTTT.

This clonotype was counted many times. The V call is TRBV6-2 or TRBV6-3, the J call TRBJ2-1; 14 bases align to TRBD2. Trimming at V came to 6 bases and at J to 8 bases, leaving 3 bases not matched to a gene. The CDR3 contains 14 residues. The germline gives CDR1 MNHEY, CDR2 SVGEGT. CDR3 nucleotides: TGTGCCAGCAGGACTAGCGGGAGGGCCGATGAGCAGTTCTTC. It translates to CASRTSGRADEQFF.

In this sample, this clonotype turned up a few times. The V and J genes are TRBV12-3 or TRBV12-4 and TRBJ2-5; D is tentatively TRBD1 or TRBD2 (5 bases each). V lost 3 bases to trimming and J lost 9 bases, with 17 bases between them. The CDR3 contains 14 residues. The CDR3 protein is CASSFRGTSVAQYF. The DNA of the CDR3 is TGTGCCAGCAGTTTCCGGGGCACATCGGTGGCCCAGTACTTC.

In this sample, this clonotype turned up many times. This chain joins TRBV7-2 and TRBJ2-5; TRBD2 matches at 9 bases. Germline CDR1 is SGHTA and CDR2 is FQGNSA. J lost 0 bases, V lost 1 base, and 6 bases had no gene match. The CDR3 is 17 residues long. The CDR3 sequence: CASSLDRLAGYQETQYF. DNA for the CDR3: TGTGCCAGCAGCTTAGACCGGCTAGCGGGGTACCAAGAGACCCAGTACTTC.

In its sample, this clonotype was seen a few times. CDR3 DNA: TGCGCCAGCAGCCAAGTGGACGATAGCTCCTACGAGCAGTACTTC. Its translation is CASSQVDDSSYEQYF. The gene calls are TRBV4-3 and TRBJ2-7; D is ambiguous. The CDR3 spans 15 residues. The germline V gene encodes CDR1 LGHNA and CDR2 YSLEER. V lost 1 base and J 0 bases, leaving 10 bases between the germline ends.

V usage is TRBV4-1 and J usage is TRBJ1-6; D is uncertain. Trimming cost V 2 bases and J 5 bases, with 10 bases left between them. Germline-derived CDR1 and CDR2 are MGHRA and YSYEKL. The CDR3 is 15 residues long. The CDR3 reads CASSQSGSNNSPLHF. CDR3 nucleotides: TGCGCCAGCAGCCAAAGTGGGAGTAATAATTCACCCCTCCACTTT.

This clonotype was observed once. The chain has TRBV24-1 and TRBJ2-3, with 7 bases lining up with TRBD1. V dropped 3 bases and J dropped 1; count of bases not matched to a gene: 3. Germline V gene data show CDR1 as KGHDR and CDR2 as SFDVKD. This CDR3 spans 15 amino acids. CDR3 DNA sequence: TGTGCCACCAGTGATAACAGGGGACGCACAGATACGCAGTATTTT. Its protein is CATSDNRGRTDTQYF.

The V call is TRBV5-6, the J call TRBJ2-1, with TRBD2 as a possible D gene (6 bases). CDR1 is SGHDT and CDR2 is YYEEEE in the germline V gene. With 0 bases removed from V and 4 bases from J, the gap between germline ends came to 20 bases. This CDR3 region has 18 residues. CDR3 protein: CASSLGEVRRAPYNEQFF. The CDR3 DNA reads as TGTGCCAGCAGCTTGGGGGAGGTTCGACGCGCACCTTACAATGAGCAGTTCTTC.

This clonotype has more than one count but fewer than ten. The DNA of the CDR3 is TGTGCTAGGCGGACGACAGGGTCAAGTAACTATGGCTACACCTTC. Residues: CARRTTGSSNYGYTF. The gene calls are TRBV12-5 and TRBJ1-2; 7 positions agree with TRBD1. Germline V gene lookup returns CDR1 LGHNT and CDR2 FRNRAP. This CDR3 comprises 15 residues. V shed 9 bases and J 1 base; nucleotides not matched to a gene: 11.

This chain links TRBV6-6 with TRBJ2-7, with D uncertain. Germline assignment: CDR1 MNHNY and CDR2 SVGAGI (reference sequence). Trimming pared 6 bases from V and 4 bases from J, leaving 19 bases between. This CDR3 contains 15 residues. CDR3 bases: TGTGCCAGCAGCCCCGGGCATGGGTTGCGATACGAGCAGTACTTC. Translation: CASSPGHGLRYEQYF.